One T cell receptor (beta chain) is described in this entry. What it binds is unknown. The data belong to a study of cytomegalovirus exposure and HLA in healthy donors. Trimming removed 5 bases from V and 7 bases from J; junction bases left unmatched: 7. The length of the CDR3 is 15 residues. CDR1 SEHNR and CDR2 FQNEAQ come from the germline V gene (reference sequence). Separation from the approximately 710-subject first cohort characterized the approximately 130-subject validation cohort, to which the donors belonged. General study results and limits: Overall, approximately 180 TCR beta chains were annotated as cytomegalovirus-associated.

The data were produced by immunoSEQ multiplex PCR, yet TCRdb's version contains in-frame clones alone and is incomplete. The top ten clones hold approximately 7% of a sample with 200,000 or so clones, approximately 80% of them seen once. This receptor was obtained from a man younger than 35 in good health and CMV-seropositive. The sample comprised PBMCs. The chain employs TRBV7-9 and TRBJ1-5, with 11 bases that match TRBD1. The CDR3 sequence is CASSAGQGAWQPQHF. The CDR3 DNA is TGTGCCAGCAGCGCCGGACAGGGGGCTTGGCAGCCCCAGCATTTT.